This T cell receptor (beta chain) is drawn from a study of OX40 agonist ivuxolimab in advanced cancers. Sequencing used immunoSEQ multiplex PCR; TCRdb keeps in-frame clones, though not all of them. The data contain some 10,000 clones, about 82% of them singletons. The V end lost 3 bases, the J end lost 2 bases, and 9 bases lay between the germline ends. CDR1 SGDLS and CDR2 YYNGEE come from the germline V gene. This CDR3 is built from 13 residues. The origin of this receptor is an adult with an advanced solid tumor such as melanoma, head and neck, liver or kidney cancer. This material consisted of CD4+ or CD8+ T cells sorted from blood, taken in a trial of the OX40 agonist ivuxolimab. J is TRBJ2-7 and V is TRBV9; perhaps TRBD1 as D (6 bases). The CDR3 loop is CASSGGQPYEQYF. The CDR3 DNA is TGTGCCAGCAGCGGAGGACAGCCCTACGAGCAGTACTTC.